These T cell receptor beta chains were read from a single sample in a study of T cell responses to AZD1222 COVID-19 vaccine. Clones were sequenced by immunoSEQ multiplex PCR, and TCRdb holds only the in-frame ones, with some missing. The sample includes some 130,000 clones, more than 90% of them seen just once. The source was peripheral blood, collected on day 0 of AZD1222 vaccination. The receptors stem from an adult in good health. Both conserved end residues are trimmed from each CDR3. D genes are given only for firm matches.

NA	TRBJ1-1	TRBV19	ASSNYAGLNTEAF
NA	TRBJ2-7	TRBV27	ASSFRPGAYEQY
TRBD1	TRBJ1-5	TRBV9	ASSVGGQGYQPQH
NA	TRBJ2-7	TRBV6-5	ASSFNEDPTYEQY
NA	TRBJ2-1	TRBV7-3	ASSPLDRNQYNEQF
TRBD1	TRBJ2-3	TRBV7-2	ASSSFRRGQGTSADTQY
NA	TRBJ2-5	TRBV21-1	ASRRGTGETQY
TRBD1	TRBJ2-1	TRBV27	ASSLLGQGNNEQF
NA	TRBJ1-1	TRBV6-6	ASSYSRGSEAF
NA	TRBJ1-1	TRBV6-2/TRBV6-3	ASSRSRSTEAF
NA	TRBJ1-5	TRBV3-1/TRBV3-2	ASSQGRRGPQH
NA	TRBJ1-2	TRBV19	ASTGSWDIYYGYT
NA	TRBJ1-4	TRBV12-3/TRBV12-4	ASSLGEKLF
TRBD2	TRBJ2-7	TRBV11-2	ASSGLAGGLYEQY
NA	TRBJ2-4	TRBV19	ASSISEPQNIQY
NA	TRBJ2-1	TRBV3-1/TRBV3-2	ASSQDVDNEQF
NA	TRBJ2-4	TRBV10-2	ASSESKGLHIQY
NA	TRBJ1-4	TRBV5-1	ASSPWGVTNEKLF
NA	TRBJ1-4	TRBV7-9	ASSPSEAGSREKLF
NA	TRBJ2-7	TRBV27	ASSLGTIADPFYEQY
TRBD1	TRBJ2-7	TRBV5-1	ASSFLPRDRGDEQY